Each of the 16 T cell receptor beta chains below was sequenced from the same sample in a study of blood T cell repertoires in COVID-19. Produced via immunoSEQ multiplex PCR; TCRdb's table is partial and in-frame only. The data contain 200,000 to 250,000 clones, roughly 88% of them singletons. The sample was peripheral blood. These receptors all stem from a man aged 50 to 60 with COVID-19, enrolled during active disease.

This clone came up once. This chain uses TRBV14 with TRBJ1-4; D ambiguous. This CDR3 has 16 residues. V lost 3 bases to trimming and J lost 4 bases, with 15 bases between them. Germline CDR1 SGHDN, CDR2 FVKESK. The CDR3 sequence: CASSQATTALNEKLFF. As DNA, the CDR3 is TGTGCCAGCAGCCAGGCGACCACAGCCCTTAATGAAAAACTGTTTTTT. The full variable domain, completed using reference TRBV14 and TRBJ1-4, is EAGVTQFPSHSVIEKGQTVTLRCDPISGHDNLYWYRRVMGKEIKFLLHFVKESKQDESGMPNNRFLAERTGGTYSTLKVQPAELEDSGVYFCASSQATTALNEKLFFGSGTQLSVL.

The chain couples TRBV12-3 or TRBV12-4 to TRBJ2-5, with a possible D match to TRBD1 (5 bases). The CDR3 runs to 13 residues. The V gene lost 6 bases and the J gene lost 3 bases, with 11 bases spanning the gap. The CDR3 loop reads CASRPGLEETQYF. The CDR3 coding sequence is TGTGCCAGCAGGCCAGGGCTGGAAGAGACCCAGTACTTC.

The chain couples TRBV7-9 to TRBJ2-5; 8 nucleotides align to TRBD1. CDR1 is SEHNR and CDR2 is FQNEAQ in the germline V gene (reference sequence). This CDR3 is 16 amino acids long. J lost 4 bases, V lost 5 bases, and 12 bases had no gene match. The CDR3 nucleotides are TGTGCCAGCAGCAAAGGGGGCCAGGGGGCTCGAGAGACCCAGTACTTC. Residues: CASSKGGQGARETQYF.

As regards this clone: One end of the junction fails to match germline, which may point to a read error. The rearrangement uses TRBV30 and TRBJ2-7, with a tentative D call TRBD1 (6 bases). The germline V gene encodes CDR1 GTSNPN and CDR2 SVGIG (reference sequence). The CDR3 runs 12 residues. The CDR3, as DNA: TGTGCCTGGAGAGGACAGAACTACGGGCAGTACTTC. It translates to CAWRGQNYGQYF.

The chain joins TRBV15 to TRBJ2-3; TRBD2 matches at 13 bases. The CDR3 is made up of 16 amino acids. Germline trimming cut 1 base from V and 4 bases from J; bases unmatched to any gene: 2. The germline gives CDR1 LNHNV, CDR2 YYDKDF (reference sequence). CDR3 amino acids: CATSRVLAGGSDTQYF. CDR3 DNA: TGTGCCACCAGCAGAGTACTAGCGGGGGGGTCAGATACGCAGTATTTT. The full variable domain, in which reference TRBV15 and TRBJ2-3 provide the parts outside the CDR3, is DAMVIQNPRYQVTQFGKPVTLSCSQTLNHNVMYWYQQKSSQAPKLLFHYYDKDFNNEADTPDNFQSRRPNTSFCFLDIRSPGLGDTAMYLCATSRVLAGGSDTQYFGPGTRLTVL.

This clone has just a few counts. V is TRBV7-8 and J is TRBJ1-1, with 8 bases identical to TRBD1. V dropped 4 bases and J dropped 0; count of bases not matched to a gene: 1. The CDR3 has 14 amino acids. In germline, CDR1 is SGHVS, CDR2 FQNEAQ. The CDR3 coding sequence is TGTGCCAGCAGCTCAGGGGGCGTGAACACTGAAGCTTTCTTT. This encodes CASSSGGVNTEAFF.

CDR3 sequence: CASSLEGTPNNEQFF. In nucleotides, the CDR3 is TGCGCCAGCAGCTTGGAGGGGACTCCAAACAATGAGCAGTTCTTC. The chain couples TRBV5-1 to TRBJ2-1, with D possibly matching TRBD2 (6 bases). The germline gives CDR1 SGHRS, CDR2 YFSETQ. The CDR3 covers 15 residues. Trimming pared 0 bases from V and 5 bases from J, leaving 12 bases between.

The CDR3 reads CASSGIAGALETQYF. In DNA form, the CDR3 reads TGTGCCAGCAGCGGAATAGCCGGAGCACTGGAGACCCAGTACTTC. The chain uses TRBV7-9 and TRBJ2-5; D ambiguous. The germline V and J ends were trimmed by 5 bases and 5 bases, with 18 bases remaining between them. The V gene's germline CDR1 is SEHNR and CDR2 FQNEAQ (reference sequence). This CDR3 contains 15 residues. Combining the CDR3 with reference TRBV7-9 and TRBJ2-5 gives the whole variable domain DTGVSQNPRHKITKRGQNVTFRCDPISEHNRLYWYRQTLGQGPEFLTYFQNEAQLEKSRLLSDRFSAERPKGSFSTLEIQRTEQGDSAMYLCASSGIAGALETQYFGPGTRLLVL.

The chain is built from TRBV7-6 and TRBJ2-1; TRBD2 matches 10 bases. Unmatched junction bases numbered 9, after V lost 7 bases and J lost 6 bases. The CDR3 length is 15 residues. Germline V gene lookup returns CDR1 SGHVS and CDR2 FNYEAQ. DNA for the CDR3: TGTGCCAGCACTCTAGCGGGGGACTCTGGCAATGAGCAGTTCTTC. Encoded protein: CASTLAGDSGNEQFF.

DNA for the CDR3: TGTGCCAGCAGCTTAGGGGCCGCTAGCAATCAGCCCCAGCATTTT. Amino acid sequence: CASSLGAASNQPQHF. The chain has TRBV5-8 and TRBJ1-5; possible D gene TRBD1, 5 bases. Germline V CDR1 and CDR2: SGHTS, YDEGEE. V lost 2 bases to trimming and J lost 0 bases, with 9 bases between them. This CDR3 is built from 15 residues.

This rearrangement joins TRBV15 to TRBJ2-7, with 9 bases fitting TRBD1. The CDR3 runs 18 residues. The ends lost 5 bases at V and 3 bases at J; junction bases unmatched: 17. In germline, CDR1 is LNHNV, CDR2 YYDKDF (reference sequence). For the CDR3, the DNA is TGTGCCACCAGCGGAGGCAGTGTACAGGGGGCGCGAATCTACGAGCAGTACTTC. Protein: CATSGGSVQGARIYEQYF.

The V gene is TRBV3-1 (or the pseudogene TRBV3-2), the J gene TRBJ2-1, with TRBD2 matching 8 bases. This CDR3 region has 15 residues. V lost 1 base and J lost 5; bases outside the gene matches: 4. CDR1 and CDR2 from the germline V gene are LGHDT and YNNKEL (reference sequence). The CDR3 nucleotides read TGTGCCAGCAGCCAAGGGTGGACTAGCAACAATGAGCAGTTCTTC. Residues: CASSQGWTSNNEQFF.

V usage is TRBV19 and J usage is TRBJ1-1; tentative D call: TRBD1 (6 bases). The CDR3 covers 14 residues. V lost 3 bases to trimming and J lost 5 bases, with 13 bases between them. The germline V gene encodes CDR1 LNHDA and CDR2 SQIVND (reference sequence). In DNA, the CDR3 is TGTGCCAGTAGTATTTGGGGGCGCGGGACTGAAGCTTTCTTT. It codes for CASSIWGRGTEAFF.

This chain links TRBV4-2 with TRBJ2-2; D remains unclear. The germline V and J ends were trimmed by 0 bases and 2 bases, with 13 bases remaining between them. From germline, CDR1 is LGHNA and CDR2 YNFKEQ. The CDR3 covers 17 residues. DNA of the CDR3: TGTGCCAGCAGCCAAGAGTCCGGGTCAGCAAACACCGGGGAGCTGTTTTTT. Translation gives CASSQESGSANTGELFF.

The chain links TRBV7-9 to TRBJ2-1, with 7 positions matching TRBD2. V trimming: 3 bases; J trimming: 10 bases; junction bases outside the gene matches: 15. Germline V gene lookup returns CDR1 SEHNR and CDR2 FQNEAQ (reference sequence). CDR3 length: 16 amino acids. This chain's CDR3 is CASSFGTTPPSSEQFF. In DNA form, the CDR3 reads TGTGCCAGCAGCTTCGGGACTACCCCTCCTAGTTCGGAGCAGTTCTTC.

V gene TRBV5-1 combines with J gene TRBJ1-3; TRBD1 matches at 9 bases. From germline, CDR1 is SGHRS and CDR2 YFSETQ. Trimming took 1 base from V and 2 from J; bases not matched to a gene: 4. CDR3 length: 16 residues. The CDR3 coding sequence is TGCGCCAGCAGCTTGACCGGGACAGGGACTGGAAACACCATATATTTT. It codes for CASSLTGTGTGNTIYF.